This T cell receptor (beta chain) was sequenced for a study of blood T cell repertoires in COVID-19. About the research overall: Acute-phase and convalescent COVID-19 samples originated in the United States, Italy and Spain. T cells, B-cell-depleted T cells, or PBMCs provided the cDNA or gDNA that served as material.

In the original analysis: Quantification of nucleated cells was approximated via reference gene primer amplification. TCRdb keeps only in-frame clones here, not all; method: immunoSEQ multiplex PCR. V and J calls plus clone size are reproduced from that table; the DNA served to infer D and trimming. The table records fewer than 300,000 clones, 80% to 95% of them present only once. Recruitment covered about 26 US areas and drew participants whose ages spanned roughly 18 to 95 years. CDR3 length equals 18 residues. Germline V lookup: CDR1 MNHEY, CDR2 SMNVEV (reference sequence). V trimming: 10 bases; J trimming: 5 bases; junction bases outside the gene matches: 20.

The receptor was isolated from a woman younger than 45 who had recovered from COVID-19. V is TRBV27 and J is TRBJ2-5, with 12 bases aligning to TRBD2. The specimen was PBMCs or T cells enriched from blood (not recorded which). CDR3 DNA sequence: TGTGCCACCTCAAGATCCCTAGCGGGAGGGCCAAGTGGCGAGACCCAGTACTTC. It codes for CATSRSLAGGPSGETQYF.